The TCR beta chain under discussion was sequenced for a study of post-analysis software for immune sequencing data. Study results and limitations: The normalized Chao1 diversity of multiple sclerosis patients was significantly lower than that of controls. TRBV segments more frequent in patients than in controls numbered about five and included TRBV5-6, TRBV5-1 and TRBV20-1.

Every TCR beta cDNA library bore unique molecular identifiers. Yield was some 540,000 cDNA molecules from roughly 1 to 10 million T cells. TCRdb reprocessed the PCR reads with MiXCR, giving one entry per CDR3 protein. Of about 260,000 distinct CDR3 sequences listed, roughly a third were seen once; the top ten hold less than 6%. This CDR3 region has 15 residues. V was cut by 1 base and J by 1 base, with 12 bases left in between. In germline, CDR1 is DFQATT, CDR2 SNEGSKA (reference sequence). A remark on this clonotype: As yet, its antigen is unknown.

This TCR derives from a girl aged 5-17 years with multiple sclerosis. This chain links TRBV20-1 with TRBJ2-3; weak D call: TRBD2 (6 bases). The material sequenced was blood. CDR3 sequence reads: CSARASSSGTDTQYF. The CDR3 nucleotides are TGCAGTGCTAGAGCGAGTTCTAGCGGCACAGATACGCAGTATTTT.